The clone carrying this T cell receptor beta chain was detected only a few times. Its antigen is not identified. V lost 6 bases, J lost 5 bases, and 7 bases stayed unmatched. The CDR3 is 16 amino acids. Germline values: CDR1 SNHLY, CDR2 FYNNEI. With 60 Vbeta and 13 Jbeta primers, the PCR was carried out. Clones were read by immunoSEQ multiplex PCR, and TCRdb kept only the in-frame ones, dropping some. The table includes 120,000 or so clones, around 80% detected once. Though nominally healthy at sampling, donors likely had unrecorded immune exposures. This specimen comes from a study of cytomegalovirus exposure and HLA in healthy donors. Whole-study results and caveats: The authors later linked a missense DCLRE1C variant to TCR beta V- and J-gene trimming. Productive rates of about 90% or about 30% were seen for most TCR beta V segments in an earlier analysis. Indistinguishable V segments, including TRBV6-2 and TRBV6-3, were excluded.

This receptor was identified in a woman aged 55 to 70 in good health and CMV-seropositive. Sequencing was done on a sample of PBMCs. J is TRBJ2-5 and V is TRBV2; 15 bases fit TRBD2. The CDR3 sequence is CASSAWTSGRAETQYF. CDR3 in DNA: TGTGCCAGCAGCGCGTGGACTAGCGGGAGGGCTGAGACCCAGTACTTC.